These 15 T cell receptor beta chains were all obtained from the same sample, sequenced in a study of T cells in Graves' hyperthyroidism and ophthalmopathy. RNA transcripts served as the template for amplifying TCR beta CDR3 regions. HTBI primers drove first-round RT-PCR of the TCR CDR3. TCRdb independently ran MiXCR on the multiplex PCR reads; one entry per CDR3 protein. The sample lists approximately 710,000 distinct CDR3 sequences; 17% were seen once. Sequenced material: blood. The receptor source for this set is a man aged 45-65 years with Graves' hyperthyroidism.

This clonotype was observed many times. The chain joins TRBV7-8 to TRBJ2-1, with D perhaps matching TRBD2 (5 bases). The V gene lost 0 bases and the J gene lost 9 bases, with 15 bases spanning the gap. The CDR3 spans 15 residues. From germline, CDR1 is SGHVS and CDR2 FQNEAQ. In DNA form, the CDR3 reads TGTGCCAGCAGCTTAGCGTCCACAGAGGGCAGTGAGCAGTTCTTC. It specifies CASSLASTEGSEQFF.

Of note for this clonotype: Since a much larger clone is just one base distant, this may be a read error. This sequence joins TRBV20-1 and TRBJ2-1, with D uncertain. The CDR3 spans 12 residues. Germline CDR1 reads DFQATT; CDR2 reads SNEGSKA (reference sequence). The V end was cut by 5 bases, the J end by 7 bases, with 12 bases between. The CDR3 spells CSAGGMGNEQFF. The CDR3 bases are TGCAGTGCTGGCGGTATGGGGAATGAGCAGTTCTTC.

There are many counts of this clonotype. The J gene is TRBJ2-1, the V gene TRBV2; 9 bases are shared with TRBD1. The ends lost 6 bases at V and 8 bases at J; junction bases unmatched: 11. Germline V gene lookup returns CDR1 SNHLY and CDR2 FYNNEI. This CDR3 region has 15 residues. CDR3 amino acids: CASRAGTGPVDEQFF. The CDR3 DNA is TGTGCCAGCAGGGCCGGGACAGGGCCTGTCGATGAGCAGTTCTTC.

The chain combines TRBV7-2 with TRBJ1-1; D is possibly TRBD1 (5 bases). Trimming took 8 bases from V and 7 from J, leaving 20 bases between them. Germline-derived CDR1 and CDR2 are SGHTA and FQGNSA. There are 14 residues in the CDR3. This chain's CDR3 is CASGAGLKHGEAFF. The CDR3 bases are TGTGCCAGCGGGGCAGGACTTAAACATGGTGAAGCTTTCTTT.

This clonotype came up a few times. The chain is built from TRBV7-9 and TRBJ1-1, with D unclear. Between the trimmed V and J ends, which lost 1 base and 8 bases, there was a span of 14 bases. Germline assignment: CDR1 SEHNR and CDR2 FQNEAQ (reference sequence). This CDR3 is built from 14 residues. CDR3 in DNA: TGTGCCAGCAGCTTAGATGTGGGGAGTTCCGAAGCTTTCTTT. This gives the protein CASSLDVGSSEAFF.

This clonotype has at least ten counts. V and J are TRBV7-9 and TRBJ2-7, with 11 bases lining up with TRBD2. The germline V gene encodes CDR1 SEHNR and CDR2 FQNEAQ (reference sequence). There are 16 residues in the CDR3. Unmatched junction bases numbered 14, after V lost 7 bases and J lost 6 bases. CDR3 DNA sequence: TGTGCCAGCAACACTATAGCGGGAGGGCCATGGAGCGAGCAGTACTTC. Protein product: CASNTIAGGPWSEQYF.

This clonotype was found many times. V is TRBV7-9 and J is TRBJ1-1; TRBD1 agrees at 7 bases. CDR3 length equals 14 residues. CDR1 is SEHNR, CDR2 FQNEAQ, per germline (reference sequence). With 6 bases clipped from V and 1 base from J, the junction kept 5 bases outside the gene matches. The CDR3 region has the DNA TGTGCCAGCAGAACCGGGACAGAGAACACTGAAGCTTTCTTT. Its translation: CASRTGTENTEAFF.

The chain joins TRBV28 to TRBJ2-1, with D possibly being TRBD2 (5 bases). V was shortened by 7 bases and J by 0 bases, with 16 bases between the two germline ends. Germline CDR1 MDHEN, CDR2 SYDVKM. This CDR3 comprises 16 residues. The CDR3 loop is CASTTWTLRSYNEQFF. The CDR3 bases are TGTGCCAGCACAACTTGGACTCTCCGCTCCTACAATGAGCAGTTCTTC.

This clonotype was observed many times. The chain has TRBV3-1 and TRBJ1-5; D call uncertain. The CDR3 is 14 residues long. The V and J ends lost 5 bases and 0 bases respectively, with 8 bases between them. Germline V gives CDR1 LGHDT, CDR2 YNNKEL (reference sequence). The CDR3 DNA reads TGTGCCAGCAGCACAGCAGATAGCAATCAGCCCCAGCATTTT. Its translation: CASSTADSNQPQHF.

This clonotype turned up a few times. V is TRBV2 and J is TRBJ2-7; D uncertain. V dropped 2 bases and J dropped 5 bases, with 19 bases sitting between them. This CDR3 is 16 amino acids long. From germline, CDR1 is SNHLY and CDR2 FYNNEI. CDR3 loop: CASSEYGGPTRNEQYF. For the CDR3, the DNA is TGTGCCAGCAGTGAATACGGTGGGCCTACGAGGAACGAGCAGTACTTC.

This clonotype was counted only a few times. The V gene is TRBV7-3, the J gene TRBJ2-7, with a weak D call TRBD1 (6 bases). V was trimmed by 4 bases and J by 9 bases, leaving 13 bases between them. Germline V gene lookup returns CDR1 SGHTA and CDR2 FQGTGA. The CDR3 covers 12 residues. The CDR3 region is CASSSLVQGQYF. The DNA of the CDR3 is TGTGCCAGCAGCTCCTTAGTACAGGGGCAGTACTTC.

This clonotype was found many times. The rearrangement uses TRBV13 and TRBJ1-5; possibly TRBD1 for D (5 bases). V lost 0 bases to trimming and J lost 6 bases, with 15 bases between them. The germline gives CDR1 PRHDT, CDR2 FYEKMQ (reference sequence). The CDR3 runs to 16 residues. The CDR3 nucleotides read TGTGCCAGCAGCTTAGGGGGTGGAGGGGCCGGTCAGCCCCAGCATTTT. Its translation is CASSLGGGGAGQPQHF.

The chain couples TRBV7-9 to TRBJ2-1, with a weak D call TRBD1 (6 bases). The CDR3 is 17 residues long. The V end lost 0 bases, the J end lost 4 bases, and 16 bases lay between the germline ends. CDR1 and CDR2 (germline): SEHNR, FQNEAQ (reference sequence). CDR3 sequence reads: CASSLALGGVGYNEQFF. CDR3 coding DNA: TGTGCCAGCAGCTTAGCGCTTGGGGGCGTTGGTTACAATGAGCAGTTCTTC.

This clonotype was detected ten times or more. The V and J genes are TRBV6-6 and TRBJ1-1; D possibly corresponds to TRBD1 (6 bases). The CDR3 has 13 residues. Germline V gene lookup returns CDR1 MNHNY and CDR2 SVGAGI (reference sequence). Trimming shortened V by 2 bases and J by 11 bases, and 15 bases separated the two germline ends. The DNA of the CDR3 is TGTGCCAGCAGTTACATCCGGGGGCCGGAGGCTTTCTTT. It translates to CASSYIRGPEAFF.

This clonotype was observed a few times. The chain employs TRBV19 and TRBJ2-5; D ambiguous. CDR3 length: 14 amino acids. The V gene's germline CDR1 is LNHDA and CDR2 SQIVND (reference sequence). Trimming stripped 6 bases from V and 1 base from J, with 12 bases between. The CDR3: CASRPRAGQETQYF. The CDR3 bases are TGTGCCAGTAGGCCGAGAGCAGGCCAAGAGACCCAGTACTTC.